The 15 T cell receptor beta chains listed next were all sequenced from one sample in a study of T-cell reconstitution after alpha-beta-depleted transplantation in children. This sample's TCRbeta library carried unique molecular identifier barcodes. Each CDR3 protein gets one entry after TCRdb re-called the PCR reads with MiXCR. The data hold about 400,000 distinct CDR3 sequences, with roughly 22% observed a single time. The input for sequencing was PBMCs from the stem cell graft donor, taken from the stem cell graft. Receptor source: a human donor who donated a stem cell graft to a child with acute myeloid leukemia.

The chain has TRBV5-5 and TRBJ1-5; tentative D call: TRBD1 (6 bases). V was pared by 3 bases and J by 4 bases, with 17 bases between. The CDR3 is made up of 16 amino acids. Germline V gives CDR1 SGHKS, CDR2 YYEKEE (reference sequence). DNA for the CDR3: TGTGCCAGCAGCTCGTTCCGGGGGGCAGGTAATCAGCCCCAGCATTTT. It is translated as CASSSFRGAGNQPQHF.

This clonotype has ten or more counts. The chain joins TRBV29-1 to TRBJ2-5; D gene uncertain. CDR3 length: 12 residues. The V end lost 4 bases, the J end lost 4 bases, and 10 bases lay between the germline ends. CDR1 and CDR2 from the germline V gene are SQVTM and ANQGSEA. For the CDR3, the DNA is TGCAGCGTTGCCGAGCATCCAGAGACCCAGTACTTC. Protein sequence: CSVAEHPETQYF.

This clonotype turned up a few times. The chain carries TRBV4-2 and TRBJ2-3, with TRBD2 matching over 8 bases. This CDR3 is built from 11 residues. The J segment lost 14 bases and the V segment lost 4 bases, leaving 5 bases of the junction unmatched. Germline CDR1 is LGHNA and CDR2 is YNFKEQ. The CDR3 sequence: CASSLGLGLYF. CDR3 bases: TGTGCCAGCAGCCTGGGACTAGGACTGTATTTT.

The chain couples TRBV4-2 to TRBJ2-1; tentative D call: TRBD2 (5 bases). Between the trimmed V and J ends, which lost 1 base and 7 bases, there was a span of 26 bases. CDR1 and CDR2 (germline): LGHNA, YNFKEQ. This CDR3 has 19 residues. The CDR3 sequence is CASSQVPGHVGNRENEQFF. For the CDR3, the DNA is TGTGCCAGCAGCCAAGTACCTGGCCACGTTGGAAATCGGGAAAATGAGCAGTTCTTC.

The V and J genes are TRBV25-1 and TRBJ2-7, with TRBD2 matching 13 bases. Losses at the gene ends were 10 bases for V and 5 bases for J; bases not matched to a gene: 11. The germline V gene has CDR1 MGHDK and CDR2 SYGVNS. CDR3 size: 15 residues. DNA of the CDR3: TGTGCCACCACGCTTAGGACTAGCGGGAGCAACGAGCAGTACTTC. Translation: CATTLRTSGSNEQYF.

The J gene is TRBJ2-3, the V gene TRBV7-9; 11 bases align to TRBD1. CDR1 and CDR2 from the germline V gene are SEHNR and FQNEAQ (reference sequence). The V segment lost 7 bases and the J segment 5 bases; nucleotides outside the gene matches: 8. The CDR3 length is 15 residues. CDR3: CASNQDRGQKDTQYF. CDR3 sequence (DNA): TGTGCCAGCAACCAGGACAGGGGGCAAAAAGATACGCAGTATTTT.

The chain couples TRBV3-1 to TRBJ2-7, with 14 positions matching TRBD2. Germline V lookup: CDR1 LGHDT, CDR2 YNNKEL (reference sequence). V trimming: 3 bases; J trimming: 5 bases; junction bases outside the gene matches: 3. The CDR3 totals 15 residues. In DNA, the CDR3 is TGTGCCAGCAGCCAGGGACTAGCGGGAGTCGACGAGCAGTACTTC. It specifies CASSQGLAGVDEQYF.

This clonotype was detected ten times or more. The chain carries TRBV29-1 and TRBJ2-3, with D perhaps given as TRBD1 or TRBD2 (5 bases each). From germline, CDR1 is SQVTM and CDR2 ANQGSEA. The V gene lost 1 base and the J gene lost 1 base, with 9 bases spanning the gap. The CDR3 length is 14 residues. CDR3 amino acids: CSVEAGTGTDTQYF. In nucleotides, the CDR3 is TGCAGCGTTGAAGCCGGGACGGGCACAGATACGCAGTATTTT.

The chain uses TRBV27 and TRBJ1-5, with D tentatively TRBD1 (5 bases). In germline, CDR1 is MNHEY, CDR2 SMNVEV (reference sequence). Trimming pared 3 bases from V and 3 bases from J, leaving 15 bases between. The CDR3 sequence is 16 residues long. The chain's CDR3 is CASSFSGTDPNQPQHF. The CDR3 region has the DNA TGTGCCAGCAGTTTTTCGGGGACCGATCCCAATCAGCCCCAGCATTTT.

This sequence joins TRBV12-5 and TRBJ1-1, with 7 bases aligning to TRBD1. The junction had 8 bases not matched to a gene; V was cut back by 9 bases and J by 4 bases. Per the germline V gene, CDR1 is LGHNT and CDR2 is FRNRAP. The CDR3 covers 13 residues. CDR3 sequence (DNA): TGTGCTAGCGAGGGGGCGAGATTCACTGAAGCTTTCTTT. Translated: CASEGARFTEAFF.

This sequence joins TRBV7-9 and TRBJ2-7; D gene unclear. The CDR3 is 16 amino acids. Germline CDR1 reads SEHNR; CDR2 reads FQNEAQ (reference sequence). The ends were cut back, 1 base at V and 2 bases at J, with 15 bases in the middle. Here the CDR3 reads CASSLGWAESTYEQYF. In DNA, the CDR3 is TGTGCCAGCAGCTTAGGATGGGCAGAGAGCACCTACGAGCAGTACTTC.

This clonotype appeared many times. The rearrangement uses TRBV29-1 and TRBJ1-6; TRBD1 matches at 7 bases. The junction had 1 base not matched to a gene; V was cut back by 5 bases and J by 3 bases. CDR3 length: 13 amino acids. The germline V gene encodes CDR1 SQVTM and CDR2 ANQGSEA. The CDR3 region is CSVRDSYNSPLHF. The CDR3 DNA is TGCAGCGTTAGGGACAGCTATAATTCACCCCTCCACTTT.

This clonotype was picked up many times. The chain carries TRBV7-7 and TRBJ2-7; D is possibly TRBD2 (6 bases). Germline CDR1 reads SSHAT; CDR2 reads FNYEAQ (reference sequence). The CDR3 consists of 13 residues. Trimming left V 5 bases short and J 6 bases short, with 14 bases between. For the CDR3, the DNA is TGTGCCAGCAGCAACCCGGGAGACGGCGAGCAGTACTTC. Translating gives CASSNPGDGEQYF. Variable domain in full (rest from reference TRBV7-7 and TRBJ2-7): GAGVSQSPRYKVTKRGQDVTLRCDPISSHATLYWYQQALGQGPEFLTYFNYEAQPDKSGLPSDRFSAERPEGSISTLTIQRTEQRDSAMYRCASSNPGDGEQYFGPGTRLTVT.

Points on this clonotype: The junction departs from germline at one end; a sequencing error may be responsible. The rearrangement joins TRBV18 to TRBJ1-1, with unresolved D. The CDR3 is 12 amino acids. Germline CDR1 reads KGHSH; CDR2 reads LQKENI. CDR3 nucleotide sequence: TGTGCCAGCGCACCATATGGCACTGAAGCTTTCTTT. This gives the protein CASAPYGTEAFF.

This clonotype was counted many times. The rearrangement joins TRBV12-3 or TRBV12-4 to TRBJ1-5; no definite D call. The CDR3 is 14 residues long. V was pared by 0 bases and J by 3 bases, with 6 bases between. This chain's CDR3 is CASSLAQSNQPQHF. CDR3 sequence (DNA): TGTGCCAGCAGTTTAGCACAGTCCAATCAGCCCCAGCATTTT.